This T cell receptor (beta chain) was identified in a study of cytomegalovirus exposure and HLA in healthy donors. Study results and limitations: TCR association rates varied by HLA locus in a later analysis, with DRB1 highest and HLA-C lowest.

The CDR3 is 16 amino acids. Per germline, CDR1 SGHRS and CDR2 YFSETQ. The trim removed 0 bases at V and 2 bases at J, leaving 6 bases unmatched. Vbeta (60) and Jbeta (13) primers were used in the PCR. The method was immunoSEQ multiplex PCR; TCRdb's version includes in-frame clones alone and lacks a portion of them. The repertoire has approximately 180,000 clones, around 90% of them found once; the top ten carry approximately 1.7%. This clone is a singleton in its sample. Its antigen is currently unknown. The V gene is TRBV5-1, the J gene TRBJ2-5, with 8 bases fitting TRBD1. The TCR comes from a woman between 18 and 30 years old in good health and CMV-seronegative. What was sequenced was PBMCs. This chain's CDR3 is CASSLASRTGQETQYF. Here the CDR3 DNA reads TGCGCCAGCAGCTTGGCTAGTCGGACAGGGCAAGAGACCCAGTACTTC.